The 20 T cell receptor beta chains presented below share a single source sample, sequenced in a study of T cell changes during pregnancy in multiple sclerosis (dated by TCRdb to the late 2010s). Library prep was done by the immunoSEQ multiplex PCR assay. The clones in this table, taken by TCRdb from immuneACCESS, are in-frame only. Not every clone is retained; where verified, under half of the shortfall comes from an unresolved V gene, and the cause of the rest is unknown. The sample includes some 46,000 clones, with 92% observed a single time. Around 2% of the sample is taken by the ten largest. The sample was peripheral blood, taken in the third trimester of pregnancy. Receptor source: a female donor with multiple sclerosis, enrolled in a pregnancy study.

V gene TRBV2 combines with J gene TRBJ2-5, with D perhaps matching TRBD1 (6 bases). Trimming stripped 10 bases from V and 3 bases from J, with 9 bases between. The CDR3 extends over 11 amino acids. Germline CDR1 and CDR2: SNHLY and FYNNEI. This chain's CDR3 is CATHREETQYF. Written as DNA, the CDR3 is TGTGCCACTCACAGGGAAGAGACCCAGTACTTC.

The chain employs TRBV7-9 and TRBJ1-6; D perhaps matches TRBD1 (5 bases). V gave up 3 bases and J gave up 9 bases, with 15 bases separating them. CDR1 and CDR2 from the germline V gene are SEHNR and FQNEAQ (reference sequence). The CDR3 has 15 amino acids. The CDR3 bases are TGTGCCAGCAGCTTCAGAGGAGGGGTAACTTCACCCCTCCACTTT. Its translation is CASSFRGGVTSPLHF.

The gene calls are TRBV19 and TRBJ2-1; no definite D call. V lost 3 bases, J lost 0 bases, and 6 bases lay in between. Germline V gene sequence: CDR1 LNHDA, CDR2 SQIVND (reference sequence). The CDR3 covers 14 residues. Here the CDR3 reads CASSIVLSYNEQFF. CDR3 nucleotide sequence: TGTGCCAGTAGTATCGTCCTCTCCTACAATGAGCAGTTCTTC. The entire variable domain, with the rest obtained from reference TRBV19 and TRBJ2-1, is as follows: DGGITQSPKYLFRKEGQNVTLSCEQNLNHDAMYWYRQDPGQGLRLIYYSQIVNDFQKGDIAEGYSVSREKKESFPLTVTSAQKNPTAFYLCASSIVLSYNEQFFGPGTRLTVL.

The chain is built from TRBV5-1 and TRBJ2-7, with D perhaps matching TRBD1 (6 bases). Between the trimmed V and J ends, which lost 0 bases and 0 bases, there was a span of 13 bases. Per the germline V gene, CDR1 is SGHRS and CDR2 is YFSETQ. The CDR3 totals 16 residues. The CDR3 DNA reads as TGCGCCAGCAGCTTGGACCGACAGGTGCCCTCCTACGAGCAGTACTTC. Encoded protein: CASSLDRQVPSYEQYF.

The chain links TRBV27 to TRBJ2-1, with TRBD2 identical over 12 bases. The junction had 1 base not matched to a gene; V was cut back by 6 bases and J by 7 bases. There are 13 residues in the CDR3. The V gene's germline CDR1 is MNHEY and CDR2 SMNVEV (reference sequence). This CDR3 is CASRGTSGNEQFF. In DNA, the CDR3 is TGTGCCAGCAGGGGGACTAGCGGGAATGAGCAGTTCTTC.

The genes are TRBV5-5 and TRBJ1-1; D may be TRBD1 (6 bases). Trimming removed 3 bases at V and 0 bases at J, with 21 bases between. CDR3 length: 18 amino acids. Germline V lookup: CDR1 SGHKS, CDR2 YYEKEE (reference sequence). The CDR3 loop reads CASSSPSGGPTMNTEAFF. DNA of the CDR3: TGTGCCAGCAGCTCACCATCCGGGGGGCCAACGATGAACACTGAAGCTTTCTTT. Full variable domain (missing parts from reference TRBV5-5 and TRBJ1-1): DAGVTQSPTHLIKTRGQQVTLRCSPISGHKSVSWYQQVLGQGPQFIFQYYEKEERGRGNFPDRFSARQFPNYSSELNVNALLLGDSALYLCASSSPSGGPTMNTEAFFGQGTRLTVV.

The chain employs TRBV11-2 and TRBJ2-3, with D perhaps matching TRBD1 (5 bases). The length of the CDR3 is 16 residues. Per germline, CDR1 SGHAT and CDR2 FQNNGV. The V gene lost 1 base and the J gene lost 1 base, with 12 bases spanning the gap. CDR3 coding DNA: TGTGCCAGCAGCTTAGTGGCAGGGTGGGGCACAGATACGCAGTATTTT. Translation gives CASSLVAGWGTDTQYF.

The rearrangement joins TRBV7-2 to TRBJ2-7; a possible D gene is TRBD1 (6 bases). Deletions cut 1 base from V and 0 bases from J, with 7 bases between. The CDR3 has 14 amino acids. Germline loops: CDR1 SGHTA, CDR2 FQGNSA. CDR3 in amino acids: CASSLGTVSYEQYF. The CDR3 coding sequence is TGTGCCAGCAGCTTAGGGACAGTCTCCTACGAGCAGTACTTC.

The chain links TRBV28 to TRBJ2-7; D is possibly TRBD2 (5 bases). The CDR3 has 13 residues. Trimming pared 4 bases from V and 4 bases from J, leaving 11 bases between. The germline CDR1 and CDR2 sequences are MDHEN and SYDVKM. The CDR3 loop reads CASSSAGRYEQYF. For the CDR3, the DNA is TGTGCCAGCAGTTCCGCGGGTAGGTACGAGCAGTACTTC.

The chain is built from TRBV5-4 and TRBJ1-1; D might be TRBD1 (5 bases). This CDR3 is 16 amino acids long. Per germline, CDR1 SGHNT and CDR2 YYREEE (reference sequence). V dropped 4 bases and J dropped 1 base, with 17 bases sitting between them. CDR3 in amino acids: CASSGAAQSGNTEAFF. The CDR3 bases are TGTGCCAGCAGCGGGGCGGCCCAATCTGGGAACACTGAAGCTTTCTTT.

The chain carries TRBV27 and TRBJ1-2; 8 nucleotides match TRBD1. The J segment lost 3 bases and the V segment lost 11 bases, leaving 11 bases of the junction unmatched. From germline, CDR1 is MNHEY and CDR2 SMNVEV (reference sequence). The CDR3 contains 14 residues. CDR3 residues: CAAGGTGSYYGYTF. CDR3 sequence (DNA): TGTGCCGCTGGAGGGACAGGAAGCTACTATGGCTACACCTTC.

This clone was counted between two and nine times. The chain joins TRBV20-1 to TRBJ2-1; D might be TRBD1 (6 bases). This CDR3 is 11 amino acids long. V dropped 6 bases and J dropped 7 bases, with 10 bases sitting between them. Germline V lookup: CDR1 DFQATT, CDR2 SNEGSKA (reference sequence). In DNA form, the CDR3 reads TGCAGTGCCCACAGGGAGAATGAGCAGTTCTTC. Its protein product is CSAHRENEQFF.

This chain connects TRBV27 to TRBJ2-3, with a tentative D call TRBD2 (5 bases). V was clipped by 1 base and J by 4 bases, with 12 bases between them. CDR1 and CDR2 (germline): MNHEY, SMNVEV (reference sequence). This CDR3 comprises 15 residues. CDR3 sequence (DNA): TGTGCCAGCAGTTTATATGAGGAGAGGGCAGATACGCAGTATTTT. Translated: CASSLYEERADTQYF.

This chain joins TRBV6-1 and TRBJ2-3; unclear D gene. The germline gives CDR1 MNHNS, CDR2 SASEGT. This CDR3 spans 12 amino acids. The V end was cut by 6 bases, the J end by 9 bases, with 13 bases between. The CDR3, as DNA: TGTGCCAGCAGAGACATGACGAGCACGCAGTATTTT. This translates into CASRDMTSTQYF.

The CDR3 DNA follows: TGTGCCAGCAGCGTGGGAGTTTCGGGTGAAGCTTTCTTT. As protein: CASSVGVSGEAFF. V usage is TRBV9 and J usage is TRBJ1-1; D is undetermined. The CDR3 sequence is 13 residues long. V was pared by 2 bases and J by 7 bases, with 12 bases between. Looked up from germline, CDR1 is SGDLS and CDR2 is YYNGEE.

The chain joins TRBV19 to TRBJ2-7; 10 nucleotides line up with TRBD2. Germline CDR1 LNHDA, CDR2 SQIVND (reference sequence). The CDR3 consists of 17 residues. The V segment lost 3 bases and the J segment 3 bases; nucleotides outside the gene matches: 11. DNA of the CDR3: TGTGCCAGTAGTATGATTTACCCTAGCGGGAGATTCTACGAGCAGTACTTC. Protein sequence: CASSMIYPSGRFYEQYF.

The chain links TRBV7-2 to TRBJ2-2, with D perhaps TRBD2 (6 bases). Germline V gives CDR1 SGHTA, CDR2 FQGNSA. The V end lost 3 bases, the J end lost 8 bases, and 19 bases lay between the germline ends. The CDR3 has 16 residues. The CDR3 bases are TGTGCCAGCAGCTTGGGCGGGGCCGTCGGTTTTGGGGAGCTGTTTTTT. Encoded protein: CASSLGGAVGFGELFF.

The chain couples TRBV6-5 to TRBJ1-1; D not certain. The CDR3 spans 13 residues. CDR1 and CDR2 from the germline V gene are MNHEY and SVGAGI. V lost 6 bases, J lost 0 bases, and 8 bases lay in between. In DNA, the CDR3 is TGTGCCAGCAGAAACTCAATGAACACTGAAGCTTTCTTT. As protein: CASRNSMNTEAFF.

The rearrangement uses TRBV25-1 and TRBJ2-5; 7 bases map to TRBD1. Germline loops: CDR1 MGHDK, CDR2 SYGVNS. This CDR3 spans 14 amino acids. V trimming: 3 bases; J trimming: 5 bases; junction bases outside the gene matches: 6. This CDR3 reads CASSDEGGWETQYF. CDR3 coding DNA: TGTGCCAGCAGTGATGAAGGGGGCTGGGAGACCCAGTACTTC. The full variable domain, completed using reference TRBV25-1 and TRBJ2-5, is EADIYQTPRYLVIGTGKKITLECSQTMGHDKMYWYQQDPGMELHLIHYSYGVNSTEKGDLSSESTVSRIRTEHFPLTLESARPSHTSQYLCASSDEGGWETQYFGPGTRLLVL.

The chain links TRBV19 to TRBJ2-7; 12 nucleotides line up with TRBD2. The CDR3 has 14 amino acids. Germline V gene sequence: CDR1 LNHDA, CDR2 SQIVND (reference sequence). The V segment lost 7 bases and the J segment 6 bases; nucleotides outside the gene matches: 7. Here the CDR3 reads CASKPLAGGLEQYF. As DNA, the CDR3 is TGTGCCAGTAAACCACTAGCGGGAGGCCTCGAGCAGTACTTC. The whole variable domain, filled in from reference TRBV19 and TRBJ2-7, reads DGGITQSPKYLFRKEGQNVTLSCEQNLNHDAMYWYRQDPGQGLRLIYYSQIVNDFQKGDIAEGYSVSREKKESFPLTVTSAQKNPTAFYLCASKPLAGGLEQYFGPGTRLTVT.